The present T cell receptor beta chain was sequenced within a study of T cell clones after liver transplantation. Study as a whole: Patients counted as tolerant after at least one year off all immunosuppression, enzymes not exceeding twice normal. Timepoints were pre-transplant, pre-withdrawal, and after withdrawal was completed or failed.

Assay used: immunoSEQ multiplex PCR; TCRdb lists only in-frame clones, some missing. The sample lists some 80,000 clones, 84% occurring once. Study observations and caveats: These preliminary findings come from unstandardized post-transplant sampling times.

Of note for this clone: Its antigen is still unknown.

CDR3 size: 15 residues. Trimming stripped 1 base from V and 4 bases from J, with 8 bases between. Germline CDR1 and CDR2: SNHLY and FYNNEI. This specimen consisted of CD4+ T cells from blood, obtained less than 50 months after liver transplant. This receptor was taken from a human patient who received a liver transplant. A subset of T cells may come from the graft donor. The J gene is TRBJ1-6, the V gene TRBV2, with unresolved D. The CDR3: CASSEEFSYNSPLHF. CDR3 nucleotides: TGTGCCAGCAGTGAAGAGTTTTCGTATAATTCACCCCTCCACTTT.